This is a list of T cell receptor beta chains from one sample in a study of blood T cell repertoires in COVID-19. Some clones are missing from TCRdb's copy, which holds only in-frame ones; the method was immunoSEQ multiplex PCR. Seen here are approximately 240,000 clones, around 84% observed once, and the top ten hold approximately 5.1%. Material: peripheral blood. Receptors were obtained from a woman aged 60 to 75 who had recovered from COVID-19. The CDR3 runs from the conserved cysteine through the conserved F or W. The D gene is left open where the match is weak. A clone size is listed for some rows: how often the clone was seen (once, few, many), or a class if it is expanded.

CDR3	DNA	D	size	V	J
CASSYSTGYDGGELFF	TGTGCCAGCAGTTACTCGACAGGGTACGACGGCGGGGAGCTGTTTTTT	TRBD1	NA	TRBV6-5	TRBJ2-2
CASSISRTGSQPQHF	TGTGCCAGTAGTATCTCCAGGACGGGGAGTCAGCCCCAGCATTTT	NA	NA	TRBV19	TRBJ1-5
CASSTGTYSYEQYF	TGTGCCAGTAGTACCGGGACTTACTCCTACGAGCAGTACTTC	NA	once	TRBV19	TRBJ2-7
CASSYLPGQPGGYTF	TGTGCCAGCAGTTACCTGCCGGGACAGCCTGGGGGCTACACCTTC	TRBD1	NA	TRBV6-6	TRBJ1-2
CASSALPPRINTEAFF	TGTGCCAGCAGTGCCCTTCCCCCCAGAATTAACACTGAAGCTTTCTTT	NA	NA	TRBV2	TRBJ1-1
CASSHAFNSYNEQFF	TGTGCCAGCAGCCATGCGTTTAACTCCTACAATGAGCAGTTCTTC	NA	NA	TRBV6-2/TRBV6-3	TRBJ2-1
CASSPSGNTEAFF	TGTGCCAGCAGTCCTAGTGGGAACACTGAAGCTTTCTTT	NA	NA	TRBV6-5	TRBJ1-1
CASSQEPSSNTGELFF	TGTGCCAGCAGCCAAGAGCCTAGCTCGAACACCGGGGAGCTGTTTTTT	NA	NA	TRBV4-2	TRBJ2-2
CASSDPGMDTGELFF	TGTGCCAGCAGTGATCCAGGGATGGACACCGGGGAGCTGTTTTTT	NA	NA	TRBV2	TRBJ2-2
CASSSQGQPQGQFF	TGTGCCAGCAGCTCCCAGGGACAACCACAGGGGCAGTTCTTC	NA	NA	TRBV7-2	TRBJ2-1
CASSSHTGRVLGAGELFF	TGTGCCAGCAGTTCCCATACAGGGAGGGTTTTGGGCGCCGGGGAGCTGTTTTTT	NA	NA	TRBV27	TRBJ2-2
CASSRGTGLNNPPAHYGYTF	TGTGCCAGTAGTAGGGGGACAGGACTGAATAATCCCCCTGCTCACTATGGCTACACCTTC	TRBD1	NA	TRBV19	TRBJ1-2
CASGARLASEAFF	TGTGCTAGTGGCGCGAGATTAGCCTCTGAAGCTTTCTTT	NA	once	TRBV12-5	TRBJ1-1
CASSDDWDRELQNTEAFF	TGTGCCAGCAGTGATGACTGGGACAGGGAACTACAGAACACTGAAGCTTTCTTT	TRBD1	NA	TRBV2	TRBJ1-1
CASSPRGGQGGRTQYF	TGTGCCAGCAGCCCCCGGGGGGGACAGGGAGGGCGAACGCAGTATTTT	NA	NA	TRBV5-8	TRBJ2-3
CASSGGTGAYEQYF	TGTGCCAGCAGCGGTGGCACAGGAGCCTACGAGCAGTACTTC	NA	NA	TRBV27	TRBJ2-7
CAWSAPGQGNQPQHF	TGTGCCTGGAGCGCCCCGGGACAGGGCAATCAGCCCCAGCATTTT	TRBD1	few	TRBV30	TRBJ1-5
CASRGQGNSPLHF	TGTGCCAGCAGGGGACAGGGGAATTCACCCCTCCACTTT	TRBD1	NA	TRBV6-6	TRBJ1-6
CASRSGQGSNEQFF	TGCGCCAGCAGATCGGGACAGGGGTCGAATGAGCAGTTCTTC	TRBD1	once	TRBV10-1	TRBJ2-1
CASSLGGLETQYF	TGTGCCAGCAGCTTGGGGGGCCTGGAGACCCAGTACTTC	NA	NA	TRBV5-4	TRBJ2-5
CASSGTTSFNYGYTF	TGTGCCAGCAGCGGGACAACCTCCTTTAACTATGGCTACACCTTC	NA	NA	TRBV5-4	TRBJ1-2
CAWDAGTNTGELFF	TGTGCCTGGGATGCAGGGACGAACACCGGGGAGCTGTTTTTT	NA	NA	TRBV30	TRBJ2-2
CASSSGTGLNTIYF	TGTGCCAGCAGCTCCGGGACAGGGTTGAACACCATATATTTT	TRBD1	NA	TRBV5-4	TRBJ1-3
CACGQVMSEQYF	TGTGCCTGTGGACAGGTGATGTCCGAGCAGTACTTC	TRBD1	NA	TRBV6-6	TRBJ2-7
CASSGLGNEQFF	TGTGCCAGCAGCGGACTGGGAAATGAGCAGTTCTTC	NA	NA	TRBV12-3/TRBV12-4	TRBJ2-1
CASSSQGARYNEQFF	TGTGCCAGCAGCTCACAGGGGGCTCGGTACAATGAGCAGTTCTTC	TRBD1	NA	TRBV7-9	TRBJ2-1
CASSASSYNEQFF	TGCGCCAGCAGCGCGAGCTCCTACAATGAGCAGTTCTTC	NA	NA	TRBV5-1	TRBJ2-1
CASSSGGTLRTDTQYF	TGTGCCAGCAGCTCTGGGGGGACCCTGCGCACAGATACGCAGTATTTT	NA	NA	TRBV11-3	TRBJ2-3
CASSFTGREQYF	TGTGCCAGCAGCTTCACAGGGCGCGAGCAGTACTTC	NA	NA	TRBV7-9	TRBJ2-7
CASSLRTGSYGYTF	TGCGCCAGCAGCTTACGGACAGGCTCGTATGGCTACACCTTC	TRBD1	few	TRBV5-1	TRBJ1-2
CASSLSGGRTDTQYF	TGTGCCAGCAGCCTGAGCGGGGGGCGTACAGATACGCAGTATTTT	TRBD2	NA	TRBV7-3	TRBJ2-3
CASSLSGALGFYEQYF	TGTGCCAGCAGTTTGAGCGGGGCCTTGGGATTCTACGAGCAGTACTTC	TRBD2	NA	TRBV5-5	TRBJ2-7
CASGYRMRAFF	TGTGCCAGCGGGTACAGGATGAGAGCTTTCTTT	NA	few	TRBV2	TRBJ1-1
CSVRTGPYEQYF	TGCAGCGTCAGGACAGGGCCCTACGAGCAGTACTTC	TRBD1	once	TRBV29-1	TRBJ2-7
CASSLHYAPHRSGNTIYF	TGTGCCAGCAGCCTCCACTACGCCCCACATCGCTCTGGAAACACCATATATTTT	NA	NA	TRBV9	TRBJ1-3
CASRMVGGAYNEQFF	TGTGCCAGCAGGATGGTGGGGGGAGCGTACAATGAGCAGTTCTTC	NA	NA	TRBV5-5	TRBJ2-1
CASSPGQAGANVLTF	TGTGCCAGCAGTCCAGGACAGGCTGGGGCCAACGTCCTGACTTTC	TRBD1	NA	TRBV2	TRBJ2-6
CATRQGITEAFF	TGTGCCACCAGACAGGGGATAACTGAAGCTTTCTTT	TRBD1	NA	TRBV19	TRBJ1-1
CASIGQGLGGGYTF	TGTGCCAGTATCGGACAGGGGCTAGGAGGTGGCTACACCTTC	TRBD1	few	TRBV11-2	TRBJ1-2
CASSPIAGGPEQYF	TGTGCCAGCAGCCCTATAGCGGGGGGGCCCGAGCAGTACTTC	TRBD2	NA	TRBV7-2	TRBJ2-7
CASSQAERGGNEQFF	TGTGCCAGCAGCCAAGCGGAGCGGGGGGGCAATGAGCAGTTCTTC	TRBD2	once	TRBV4-2	TRBJ2-1